This TCR beta chain came from a study of control samples from healthy donors and cancer patients. The table came from immunoSEQ multiplex PCR; TCRdb's copy has only in-frame clones and leaves some out. The sample lists roughly 150,000 clones, about 93% seen once, with around 2.4% in the top ten. In the case of this clone: Different DNA sequences within this sample yield the same CDR3.

The origin of this receptor is a man aged 50 to 59 in good health. The material sequenced was blood.

Written as DNA, the CDR3 is TGCGCCAGCAGCTTGGTTCTAGCGGGGCAAGAGACCCAGTACTTC. As protein: CASSLVLAGQETQYF. The V and J genes are TRBV5-1 and TRBJ2-5, with 9 bases lining up with TRBD2. This CDR3 spans 15 amino acids. The J segment lost 2 bases and the V segment lost 0 bases, leaving 2 bases of the junction unmatched. Germline V gene sequence: CDR1 SGHRS, CDR2 YFSETQ. The variable domain in full, with the rest retrieved from reference TRBV5-1 and TRBJ2-5, is KAGVTQTPRYLIKTRGQQVTLSCSPISGHRSVSWYQQTPGQGLQFLFEYFSETQRNKGNFPGRFSGRQFSNSRSEMNVSTLELGDSALYLCASSLVLAGQETQYFGPGTRLLVL.